The entry below gives a single T cell receptor (beta chain) sequence along with its context. The record originates from a study of cytomegalovirus exposure and HLA in healthy donors. With 60 Vbeta and 13 Jbeta primers, the PCR was carried out. Methods used by the authors: Some 9.9 million of about 80 million unique TCR beta chains were shared, per a later count. Clones were sequenced by immunoSEQ multiplex PCR, and TCRdb holds only the in-frame ones, with some missing. V and J calls and clone size are copied from that table; D and trimming were computed from the DNA. The table includes around 130,000 clones, around 80% detected once. The CDR3 runs 14 residues. In germline, CDR1 is SNHLY, CDR2 FYNNEI. The V and J ends lost 3 bases and 5 bases respectively, with 11 bases between them.

The rearrangement joins TRBV2 to TRBJ1-5; D might be TRBD1 (6 bases). The receptor was derived from a young woman in good health and CMV-seronegative. The material sequenced was PBMCs. DNA of the CDR3: TGTGCCAGCAGTGAGATGCAGGGGTATCAGCCCCAGCATTTT. This codes for CASSEMQGYQPQHF.